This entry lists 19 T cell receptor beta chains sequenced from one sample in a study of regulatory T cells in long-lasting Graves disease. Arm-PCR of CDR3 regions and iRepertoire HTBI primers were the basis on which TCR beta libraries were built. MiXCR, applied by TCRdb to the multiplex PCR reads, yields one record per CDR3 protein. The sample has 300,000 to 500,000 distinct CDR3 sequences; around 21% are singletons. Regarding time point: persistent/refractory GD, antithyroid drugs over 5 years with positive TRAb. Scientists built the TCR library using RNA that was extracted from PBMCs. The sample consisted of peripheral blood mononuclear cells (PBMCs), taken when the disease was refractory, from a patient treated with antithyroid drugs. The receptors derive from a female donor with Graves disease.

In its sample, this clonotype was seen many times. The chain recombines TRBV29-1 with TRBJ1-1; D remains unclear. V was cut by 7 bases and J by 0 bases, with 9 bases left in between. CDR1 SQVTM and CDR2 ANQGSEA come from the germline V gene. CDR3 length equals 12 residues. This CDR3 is CSALALNTEAFF. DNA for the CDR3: TGCAGCGCATTGGCCCTGAACACTGAAGCTTTCTTT.

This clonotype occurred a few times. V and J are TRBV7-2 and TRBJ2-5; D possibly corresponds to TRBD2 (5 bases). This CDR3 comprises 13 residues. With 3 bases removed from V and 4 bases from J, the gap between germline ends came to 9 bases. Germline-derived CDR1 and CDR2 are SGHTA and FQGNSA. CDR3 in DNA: TGTGCCAGCAGCTTTGGGAGTCGAGAGACCCAGTACTTC. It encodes CASSFGSRETQYF. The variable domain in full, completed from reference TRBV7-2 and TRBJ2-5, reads GAGVSQSPSNKVTEKGKDVELRCDPISGHTALYWYRQSLGQGLEFLIYFQGNSAPDKSGLPSDRFSAERTGGSVSTLTIQRTQQEDSAVYLCASSFGSRETQYFGPGTRLLVL.

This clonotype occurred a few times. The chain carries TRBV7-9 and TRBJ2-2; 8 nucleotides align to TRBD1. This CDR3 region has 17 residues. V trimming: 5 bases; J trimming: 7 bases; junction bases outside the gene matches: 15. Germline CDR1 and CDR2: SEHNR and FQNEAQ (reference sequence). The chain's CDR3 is CASSPLRGQEASGELFF. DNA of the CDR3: TGTGCCAGCAGCCCCCTGCGGGGACAGGAGGCAAGCGGGGAGCTGTTTTTT.

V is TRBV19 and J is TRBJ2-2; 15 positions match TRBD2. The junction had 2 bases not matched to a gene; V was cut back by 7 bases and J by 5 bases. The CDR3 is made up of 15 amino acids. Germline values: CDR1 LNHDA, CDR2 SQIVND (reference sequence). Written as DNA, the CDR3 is TGTGCCAGTATCGGGACTAGCGGGAGGACCGGGGAGCTGTTTTTT. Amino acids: CASIGTSGRTGELFF.

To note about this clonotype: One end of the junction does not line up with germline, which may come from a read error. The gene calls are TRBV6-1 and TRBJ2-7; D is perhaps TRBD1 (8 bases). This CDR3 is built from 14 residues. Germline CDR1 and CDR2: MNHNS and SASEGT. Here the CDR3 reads CASSDRTGRGERYF. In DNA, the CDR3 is TGTGCCAGCAGTGATAGGACAGGGAGGGGCGAGCGGTACTTC.

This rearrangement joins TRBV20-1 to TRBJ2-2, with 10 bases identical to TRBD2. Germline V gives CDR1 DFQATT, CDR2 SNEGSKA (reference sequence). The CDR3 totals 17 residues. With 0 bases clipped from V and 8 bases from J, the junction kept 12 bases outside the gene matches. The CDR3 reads CSARDGTSDRFSGELFF. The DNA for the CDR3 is TGCAGTGCTAGAGACGGGACTAGCGATCGGTTTTCGGGGGAGCTGTTTTTT.

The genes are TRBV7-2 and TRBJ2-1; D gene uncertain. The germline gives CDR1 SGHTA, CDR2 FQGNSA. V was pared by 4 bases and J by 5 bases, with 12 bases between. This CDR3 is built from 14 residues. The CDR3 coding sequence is TGTGCCAGCAGCTCGTACCTAGGCGACAATGAGCAGTTCTTC. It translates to CASSSYLGDNEQFF.

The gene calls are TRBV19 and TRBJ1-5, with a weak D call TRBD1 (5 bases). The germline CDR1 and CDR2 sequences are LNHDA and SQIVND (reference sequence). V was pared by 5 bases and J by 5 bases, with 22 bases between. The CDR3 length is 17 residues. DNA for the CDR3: TGTGCCAGTAGTGCTAGGAAGGGGATCGGGCTCGATCAGCCCCAGCATTTT. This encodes CASSARKGIGLDQPQHF.

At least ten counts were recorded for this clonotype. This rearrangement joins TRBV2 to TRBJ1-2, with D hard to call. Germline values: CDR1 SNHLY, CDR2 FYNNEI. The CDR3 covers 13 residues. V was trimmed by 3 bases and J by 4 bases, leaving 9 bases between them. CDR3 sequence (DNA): TGTGCCAGCAGTGAGGAGGGCGGCTATGGCTACACCTTC. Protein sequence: CASSEEGGYGYTF.

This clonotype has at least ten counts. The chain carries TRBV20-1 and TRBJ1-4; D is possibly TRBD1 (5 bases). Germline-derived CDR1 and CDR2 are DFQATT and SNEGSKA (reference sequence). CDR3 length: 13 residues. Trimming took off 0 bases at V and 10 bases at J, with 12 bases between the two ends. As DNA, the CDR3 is TGCAGTGCTAGAGATGGATCCGGGGGAAAACTGTTTTTT. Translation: CSARDGSGGKLFF.

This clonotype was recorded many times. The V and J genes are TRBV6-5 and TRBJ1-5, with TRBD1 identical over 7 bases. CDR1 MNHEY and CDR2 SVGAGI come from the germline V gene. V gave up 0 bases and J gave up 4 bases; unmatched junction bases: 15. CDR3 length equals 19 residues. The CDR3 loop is CASSYSEAVAGGWNQPQHF. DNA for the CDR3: TGTGCCAGCAGTTACTCTGAGGCCGTGGCAGGGGGATGGAATCAGCCCCAGCATTTT.

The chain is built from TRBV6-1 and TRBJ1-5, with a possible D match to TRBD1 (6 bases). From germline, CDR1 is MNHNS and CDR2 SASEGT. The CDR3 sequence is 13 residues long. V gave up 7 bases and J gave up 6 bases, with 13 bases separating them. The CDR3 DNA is TGTGCCAGCAAGCCGACAGGACCTCAGCCCCAGCATTTT. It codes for CASKPTGPQPQHF.

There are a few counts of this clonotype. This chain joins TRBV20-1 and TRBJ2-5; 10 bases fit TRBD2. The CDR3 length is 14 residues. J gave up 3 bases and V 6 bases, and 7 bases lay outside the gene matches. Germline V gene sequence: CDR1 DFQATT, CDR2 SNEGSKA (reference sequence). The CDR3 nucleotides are TGCAGTGCCACATCCGGACTAGCGGAAGAGACCCAGTACTTC. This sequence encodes CSATSGLAEETQYF.

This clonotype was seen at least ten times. CDR3 bases: TGTGCCAGCAGTTTATCCCTAGCGAGAACAGATACGCAGTATTTT. Its translation: CASSLSLARTDTQYF. The rearrangement joins TRBV12-3 or TRBV12-4 to TRBJ2-3; tentatively, D is TRBD2 (6 bases). The CDR3 is 15 residues long. Between the trimmed V and J ends, which lost 2 bases and 3 bases, there was a span of 12 bases.

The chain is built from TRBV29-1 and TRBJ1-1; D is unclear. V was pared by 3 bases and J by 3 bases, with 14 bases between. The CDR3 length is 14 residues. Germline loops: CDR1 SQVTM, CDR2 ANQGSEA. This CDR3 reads CSVEVLGSDTEAFF. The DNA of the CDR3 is TGCAGCGTTGAGGTATTAGGGTCCGACACTGAAGCTTTCTTT.

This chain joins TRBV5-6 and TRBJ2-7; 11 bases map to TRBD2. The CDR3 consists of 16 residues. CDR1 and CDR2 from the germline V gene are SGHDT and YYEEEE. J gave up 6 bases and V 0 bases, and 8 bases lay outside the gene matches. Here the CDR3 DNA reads TGTGCCAGCAGCTTGGCTCGACTAGCGGGAAGTTTCGAGCAGTACTTC. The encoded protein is CASSLARLAGSFEQYF.

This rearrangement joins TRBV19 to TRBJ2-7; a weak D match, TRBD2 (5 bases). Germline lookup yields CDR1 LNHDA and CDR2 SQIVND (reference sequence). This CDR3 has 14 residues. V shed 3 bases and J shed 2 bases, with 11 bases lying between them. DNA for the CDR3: TGTGCCAGTAGTATCGGGGATGGGCCCTACGAGCAGTACTTC. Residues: CASSIGDGPYEQYF.

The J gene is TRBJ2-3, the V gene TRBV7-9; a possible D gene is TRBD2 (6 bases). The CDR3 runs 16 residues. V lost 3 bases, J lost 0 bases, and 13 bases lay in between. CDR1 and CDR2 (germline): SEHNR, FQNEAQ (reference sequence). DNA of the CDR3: TGTGCCAGCAGCTTCGAGCCGGGAGTCAGCACAGATACGCAGTATTTT. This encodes CASSFEPGVSTDTQYF.

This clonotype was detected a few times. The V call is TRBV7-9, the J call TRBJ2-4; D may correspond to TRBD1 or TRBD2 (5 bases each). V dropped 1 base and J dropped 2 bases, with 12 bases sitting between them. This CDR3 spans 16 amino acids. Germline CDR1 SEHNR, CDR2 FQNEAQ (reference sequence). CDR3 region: CASSLDLWGSKNIQYF. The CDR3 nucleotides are TGTGCCAGCAGCTTAGATCTGTGGGGGTCCAAAAACATTCAGTACTTC.